This T cell receptor (beta chain) was retrieved from a study of blood T cell repertoires in COVID-19. Study as a whole: Specimens from acute and convalescent COVID-19 originated in the United States, Italy and Spain. In each case, the material was cDNA or gDNA derived from T cells, B-cell-depleted T cells, or PBMCs.

Authors' analysis steps: Amplification of reference gene primers was used by the study to estimate nucleated cell counts. Using immunoSEQ multiplex PCR, the repertoire was profiled, and TCRdb retains in-frame clones only, with some absent. The V and J calls and the clone size are those of that table, but D and trimming were determined from the DNA. The sample contains roughly 300,000 clones, over 75% of which appear only once. Germline V gene data show CDR1 as SGHAT and CDR2 as FQNNGV. V shed 5 bases, J shed 6 bases, and the junction held 12 bases outside the gene matches. CDR3 length: 15 amino acids.

This receptor was identified in a woman in her forties or fifties who had recovered from COVID-19. Sequenced: peripheral blood. V is TRBV11-2 and J is TRBJ1-1; 7 nucleotides agree with TRBD1. The CDR3 spells CASSDTFKQGPEAFF. Written as DNA, the CDR3 is TGTGCCAGCAGCGACACCTTTAAACAGGGGCCTGAAGCTTTCTTT.